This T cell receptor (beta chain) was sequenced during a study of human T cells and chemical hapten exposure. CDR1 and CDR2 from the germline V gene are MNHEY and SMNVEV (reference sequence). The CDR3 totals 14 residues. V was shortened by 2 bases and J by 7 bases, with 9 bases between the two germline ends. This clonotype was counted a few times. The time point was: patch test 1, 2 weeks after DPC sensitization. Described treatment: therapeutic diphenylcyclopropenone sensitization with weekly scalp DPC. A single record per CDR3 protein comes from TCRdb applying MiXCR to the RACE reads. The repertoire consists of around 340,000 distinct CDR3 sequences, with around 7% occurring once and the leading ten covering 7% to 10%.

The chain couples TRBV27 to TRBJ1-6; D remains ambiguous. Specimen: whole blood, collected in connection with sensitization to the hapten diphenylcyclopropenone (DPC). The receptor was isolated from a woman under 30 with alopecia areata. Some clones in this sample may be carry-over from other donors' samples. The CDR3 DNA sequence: TGTGCCAGCAGTTTAGGGATTATGAATTCACCCCTCCACTTT. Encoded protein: CASSLGIMNSPLHF.